What follows describes a single T cell receptor beta chain. Sequencing was performed with immunoSEQ multiplex PCR; in TCRdb, only in-frame clones are kept and a portion is missing. The sample holds hundreds of thousands of clones, around 90% seen once. The data stem from a study of Ad26.COV2.S vaccination and SARS-CoV-2 variants. Treatment indicated: around 19 received Ad26.COV2.S at low or high dose, single or two shots; 5 received placebo; per-sample allocation not given. It was on day 63 after the first vaccine or placebo injection that samples were taken. Germline CDR1 and CDR2: SGHNT and YYREEE (reference sequence). V lost 1 base to trimming and J lost 6 bases; unmatched junction nucleotides: 7. There are 15 residues in the CDR3.

Source: peripheral blood, taken in a trial of Ad26.COV2.S vaccine versus placebo. This TCR was recovered from a person aged 18 to 65 who received the Ad26.COV2.S COVID-19 vaccine or a placebo. This sequence joins TRBV5-4 and TRBJ2-3; 8 positions match TRBD2. CDR3 bases: TGTGCCAGCAGCTTGCGAGCGGGAGTGGGTGATACGCAGTATTTT. It encodes CASSLRAGVGDTQYF.